The rows below give T cell receptor beta chains drawn from one sample of a study of cytomegalovirus exposure and HLA in healthy donors. Libraries were prepared by immunoSEQ multiplex PCR; TCRdb keeps only in-frame clonotypes and omits some of them. The data contain 220,000 or so clones, roughly 84% of them singletons. The specimen sequenced was PBMCs. These receptors were taken from a woman aged 25 to 39 in good health and CMV-seropositive. Both conserved end residues are part of each CDR3. Each record gives: CDR3 length, clone size, J gene, D gene, V gene, CDR3 DNA, CDR3 protein. D genes are given only for firm matches. Part of the rows lack a size; the others show once, few, many or a class for expanded clones.

len: 16; abundance: .; j_gene: TRBJ2-3; d_gene: .; v_gene: TRBV21-1; CDR3nt: TGTGCCAGCATGGGGGGTTCGACAGGGGGCACAGATACGCAGTATTTT; CDR3aa: CASMGGSTGGTDTQYF
len: 14; abundance: .; j_gene: TRBJ1-1; d_gene: TRBD1; v_gene: TRBV5-1; CDR3nt: TGCGCCAGCAGCATCCGGACAGGGGCCACTGAAGCTTTCTTT; CDR3aa: CASSIRTGATEAFF
len: 14; abundance: many; j_gene: TRBJ2-7; d_gene: TRBD2; v_gene: TRBV19; CDR3nt: TGTGCCAGTAGTCGGCGGGAGGGATCTAACGAGCAGTACTTC; CDR3aa: CASSRREGSNEQYF
len: 11; abundance: .; j_gene: TRBJ2-1; d_gene: .; v_gene: TRBV19; CDR3nt: TGTGCCAGTAGTACCTACAATGAGCAGTTCTTC; CDR3aa: CASSTYNEQFF
len: 14; abundance: .; j_gene: TRBJ2-3; d_gene: .; v_gene: TRBV13; CDR3nt: TGTGCCAGCAGCAGCCTGGAGGGCACAGATACGCAGTATTTT; CDR3aa: CASSSLEGTDTQYF
len: 16; abundance: few; j_gene: TRBJ2-7; d_gene: TRBD2; v_gene: TRBV13; CDR3nt: TGTGCCAGCAGCTCAAGCGGGGCTAGCGGGAGCTACGAGCAGTACTTC; CDR3aa: CASSSSGASGSYEQYF
len: 16; abundance: .; j_gene: TRBJ2-7; d_gene: TRBD2; v_gene: TRBV4-1; CDR3nt: TGCGCCAGCAGCCAAGGCCCCGCGGGAGGAAGCTACGAGCAGTACTTC; CDR3aa: CASSQGPAGGSYEQYF
len: 14; abundance: once; j_gene: TRBJ1-1; d_gene: .; v_gene: TRBV2; CDR3nt: TGTGCCAGCAGTGAAGAGTGGGAGAACACTGAAGCTTTCTTT; CDR3aa: CASSEEWENTEAFF
len: 11; abundance: .; j_gene: TRBJ2-7; d_gene: .; v_gene: TRBV30; CDR3nt: TGTGCCTGGAGGGGGAACTACGAGCAGTACTTC; CDR3aa: CAWRGNYEQYF
len: 13; abundance: few; j_gene: TRBJ2-7; d_gene: TRBD2; v_gene: TRBV6-1; CDR3nt: TGTGCCAGCAATGGGGGGGAAGCAAGCGAGCAGTACTTC; CDR3aa: CASNGGEASEQYF
len: 14; abundance: .; j_gene: TRBJ1-3; d_gene: .; v_gene: TRBV18; CDR3nt: TGTGCCAGCTCAGGACAGAGCTCTGGAAACACCATATATTTT; CDR3aa: CASSGQSSGNTIYF